This T cell receptor (beta chain) came from a study of blood T cell repertoires in COVID-19. Study in general: From the United States, Italy and Spain came samples of acute and convalescent COVID-19. The cDNA or gDNA used as material had been derived from T cells, B-cell-depleted T cells, or PBMCs.

Original analysis: Reference gene primer amplification gave estimated nucleated cell counts. Profiled with immunoSEQ multiplex PCR; TCRdb holds only in-frame clones, not every one. That table gives V, J and clone size, and the DNA gave D and trimming. The repertoire holds 45,000 to 65,000 clones, with over 75% as singletons. Germline assignment: CDR1 GTSNPN and CDR2 SVGIG (reference sequence). CDR3 size: 14 residues. Between the trimmed V and J ends, which lost 3 bases and 3 bases, there was a span of 14 bases. This receptor was identified in an elderly man in a cohort sampled during active COVID-19. This chain connects TRBV30 to TRBJ1-2; D remains ambiguous. Sequenced input: peripheral blood. The CDR3 is CAWRPIWGDYGYTF. In DNA, the CDR3 is TGTGCCTGGAGACCTATTTGGGGAGACTATGGCTACACCTTC.